One sample yielded the 21 T cell receptor beta chains listed below, sequenced in a study of blood T cell repertoires in COVID-19. Profiling relied on immunoSEQ multiplex PCR, and the TCRdb table lists in-frame clones only, not all of them. Counted here are some 200,000 clones, 70% to 85% occurring once; the ten biggest clones make up about 8.3%. Sample: peripheral blood. The receptors originated from a woman at least 80 years old with COVID-19, enrolled during active disease.

This sequence joins TRBV9 and TRBJ2-1, with TRBD2 as a possible D gene (7 bases). The CDR3 contains 15 residues. Trimming stripped 4 bases from V and 9 bases from J, with 20 bases between. Germline-derived CDR1 and CDR2 are SGDLS and YYNGEE. The CDR3 nucleotides read TGTGCCAGCAGCCCGAGGGGGGGAGGGGGTAGTGAGCAGTTCTTC. This encodes CASSPRGGGGSEQFF.

The CDR3 spells CASREQLLSTDTQYF. In DNA form, the CDR3 reads TGTGCCAGCAGGGAACAACTACTCAGCACAGATACGCAGTATTTT. The chain joins TRBV2 to TRBJ2-3; D remains ambiguous. Germline V lookup: CDR1 SNHLY, CDR2 FYNNEI. V lost 6 bases, J lost 0 bases, and 13 bases lay in between. There are 15 residues in the CDR3. The whole variable domain, remainder taken from reference TRBV2 and TRBJ2-3, is EPEVTQTPSHQVTQMGQEVILRCVPISNHLYFYWYRQILGQKVEFLVSFYNNEISEKSEIFDDQFSVERPDGSNFTLKIRSTKLEDSAMYFCASREQLLSTDTQYFGPGTRLTVL.

The J gene is TRBJ1-3, the V gene TRBV15; TRBD1 matches 7 bases. With 0 bases clipped from V and 3 bases from J, the junction kept 2 bases outside the gene matches. This CDR3 comprises 15 residues. The germline V gene has CDR1 LNHNV and CDR2 YYDKDF (reference sequence). DNA of the CDR3: TGTGCCACCAGCAGAGAAGGGACAGTTGGAAACACCATATATTTT. Protein: CATSREGTVGNTIYF.

In this sample, this clone turned up a few times. This chain joins TRBV19 and TRBJ1-1, with a tentative D call TRBD1 (6 bases). The CDR3 length is 17 residues. V lost 3 bases to trimming and J lost 4 bases, with 21 bases between them. The germline CDR1 and CDR2 sequences are LNHDA and SQIVND (reference sequence). This CDR3 reads CASSIYGQSGPSTEAFF. CDR3 DNA sequence: TGTGCCAGTAGTATTTACGGACAGTCCGGGCCGAGCACTGAAGCTTTCTTT.

Only a few counts were recorded for this clone. This chain links TRBV6-2 or TRBV6-3 with TRBJ1-5; no definite D call. The CDR3 spans 16 residues. Germline V gene sequence: CDR1 MNHEY, CDR2 SVGEGT. V shed 3 bases and J shed 7 bases, with 19 bases lying between them. This CDR3 is CASSYFTRVPGQPQHF. The CDR3 DNA follows: TGTGCCAGCAGTTATTTCACGAGGGTCCCAGGCCAGCCCCAGCATTTT.

The V gene is TRBV6-5, the J gene TRBJ1-4, with D possibly matching TRBD1 (6 bases). The germline V gene has CDR1 MNHEY and CDR2 SVGAGI. The V and J ends lost 7 bases and 8 bases respectively, with 14 bases between them. This CDR3 spans 13 amino acids. CDR3 amino acids: CASIRGAREKLFF. The CDR3 nucleotides read TGTGCCAGCATCAGGGGCGCGCGGGAAAAACTGTTTTTT.

This clone has just one count. The sample has other DNA sequences that encode this CDR3 too. This chain uses TRBV7-9 with TRBJ2-7; the match to TRBD1 covers 7 bases. Germline trimming cut 0 bases from V and 1 base from J; bases unmatched to any gene: 0. Germline loops: CDR1 SEHNR, CDR2 FQNEAQ (reference sequence). The CDR3 runs to 14 residues. The chain's CDR3 is CASSLARGSYEQYF. The CDR3 nucleotides are TGTGCCAGCAGCTTAGCCAGGGGGTCCTACGAGCAGTACTTC.

This chain joins TRBV25-1 and TRBJ2-3; D gene uncertain. V lost 2 bases to trimming and J lost 0 bases, with 12 bases between them. CDR1 and CDR2 from the germline V gene are MGHDK and SYGVNS. The CDR3 loop spans 16 amino acids. The CDR3 is CASSETSRSSTDTQYF. The CDR3 DNA is TGTGCCAGCAGTGAAACGAGCCGGTCTAGCACAGATACGCAGTATTTT.

This rearrangement joins TRBV4-1 to TRBJ2-2, with 9 bases lining up with TRBD2. Germline values: CDR1 MGHRA, CDR2 YSYEKL. V shed 1 base, J shed 9 bases, and the junction held 6 bases outside the gene matches. The CDR3 covers 15 residues. The CDR3 DNA sequence: TGCGCCAGCAGCCAAGCGCTAGCGGGGAGCCGGGAGCTGTTTTTT. It codes for CASSQALAGSRELFF.

The chain combines TRBV11-2 with TRBJ1-1; D ambiguous. The length of the CDR3 is 15 residues. Germline V gene lookup returns CDR1 SGHAT and CDR2 FQNNGV. V was clipped by 1 base and J by 4 bases, with 13 bases between them. The CDR3 DNA is TGTGCCAGCAGCTTAGTTCTATTTACTCCCACTGAAGCTTTCTTT. This codes for CASSLVLFTPTEAFF.

This clone was counted once. V usage is TRBV28 and J usage is TRBJ2-7; the D is unclear. Germline V CDR1 and CDR2: MDHEN, SYDVKM. Trimming removed 3 bases from V and 1 base from J, with 7 bases in between. This CDR3 is 13 amino acids long. Here the CDR3 DNA reads TGTGCCAGCAGTTTGGTTCTATCCTACGAGCAGTACTTC. This translates into CASSLVLSYEQYF.

The chain employs TRBV3-1 (or the pseudogene TRBV3-2) and TRBJ2-1, with D possibly TRBD2 on 6 matching bases. The CDR3 spans 13 residues. V was trimmed by 1 base and J by 9 bases, leaving 10 bases between them. Germline assignment: CDR1 LGHDT and CDR2 YNNKEL (reference sequence). CDR3 sequence (DNA): TGTGCCAGCAGCCAAGTCGGGGGTGGTGAGCAGTTCTTC. Translated, it gives CASSQVGGGEQFF.

The chain uses TRBV7-9 and TRBJ1-2; no reliable D call. The germline V and J ends were trimmed by 3 bases and 3 bases, with 5 bases remaining between them. Looked up from germline, CDR1 is SEHNR and CDR2 is FQNEAQ (reference sequence). The CDR3 covers 12 residues. The CDR3 DNA reads TGTGCCAGCAGCTTTGAGGACTATGGCTACACCTTC. It is translated as CASSFEDYGYTF.

This clone was detected only a few times. The chain uses TRBV5-1 and TRBJ1-6, with 7 bases matching TRBD1. CDR1 is SGHRS and CDR2 is YFSETQ in the germline V gene. The CDR3 is 15 amino acids. J was trimmed by 7 bases and V by 4 bases; bases with no gene match: 8. CDR3 sequence (DNA): TGCGCCAGCAGCCCGGGGACAGCGATGAATTCACCCCTCCACTTT. Translating it yields CASSPGTAMNSPLHF.

V is TRBV7-8 and J is TRBJ1-1, with D hard to call. The CDR3 runs to 14 residues. CDR1 and CDR2 from the germline V gene are SGHVS and FQNEAQ. V lost 0 bases to trimming and J lost 0 bases, with 5 bases between them. The CDR3 DNA reads as TGTGCCAGCAGCTTAGCGGCATTGAACACTGAAGCTTTCTTT. It is translated as CASSLAALNTEAFF.

The chain has TRBV5-6 and TRBJ1-2; D is ambiguous. There are 14 residues in the CDR3. V dropped 1 base and J dropped 2 bases, with 9 bases sitting between them. CDR1 and CDR2 from the germline V gene are SGHDT and YYEEEE. For the CDR3, the DNA is TGTGCCAGCAGCTTGCGCGCGGGGAACTATGGCTACACCTTC. Translation gives CASSLRAGNYGYTF.

This chain uses TRBV5-1 with TRBJ2-2; 9 bases line up with TRBD2. V lost 0 bases to trimming and J lost 1 base; unmatched junction nucleotides: 1. The CDR3 totals 16 residues. Germline values: CDR1 SGHRS, CDR2 YFSETQ. The DNA of the CDR3 is TGCGCCAGCAGCTTGGCAGCGGGAGGGAACACCGGGGAGCTGTTTTTT. Its translation is CASSLAAGGNTGELFF.

The rearrangement joins TRBV21-1 to TRBJ2-4; TRBD2 is the table's D call, not checked against the DNA. TRBV21-1 has pseudogene status. CDR3 size: 17 residues. The chain's CDR3 is CASSKGMGGKVKNIQYF. The CDR3 region has the DNA TGTGCCAGCAGCAAAGGGATGGGGGGGAAGGTCAAAAACATTCAGTACTTC.

The chain recombines TRBV6-1 with TRBJ2-5, with D uncertain. This CDR3 region has 12 residues. The germline V and J ends were trimmed by 2 bases and 5 bases, with 6 bases remaining between them. Germline CDR1 and CDR2: MNHNS and SASEGT. CDR3 in amino acids: CASSELGETQYF. The CDR3 nucleotides are TGTGCCAGCAGTGAACTCGGGGAGACCCAGTACTTC.

J is TRBJ2-1 and V is TRBV25-1, with D uncertain. Germline CDR1 MGHDK, CDR2 SYGVNS. CDR3 length: 11 residues. Trimming removed 4 bases at V and 4 bases at J, with 2 bases between. The chain's CDR3 is CASSAYNEQFF. CDR3 bases: TGTGCCAGCAGTGCATACAATGAGCAGTTCTTC.

This clone was counted a few times. This chain uses TRBV6-1 with TRBJ1-3; D perhaps matches TRBD1 (5 bases). Germline assignment: CDR1 MNHNS and CDR2 SASEGT. V was cut by 3 bases and J by 0 bases, with 9 bases left in between. The CDR3 totals 15 residues. As DNA, the CDR3 is TGTGCCAGCAGTGATACAGGACGCTCTGGAAACACCATATATTTT. The encoded protein is CASSDTGRSGNTIYF.